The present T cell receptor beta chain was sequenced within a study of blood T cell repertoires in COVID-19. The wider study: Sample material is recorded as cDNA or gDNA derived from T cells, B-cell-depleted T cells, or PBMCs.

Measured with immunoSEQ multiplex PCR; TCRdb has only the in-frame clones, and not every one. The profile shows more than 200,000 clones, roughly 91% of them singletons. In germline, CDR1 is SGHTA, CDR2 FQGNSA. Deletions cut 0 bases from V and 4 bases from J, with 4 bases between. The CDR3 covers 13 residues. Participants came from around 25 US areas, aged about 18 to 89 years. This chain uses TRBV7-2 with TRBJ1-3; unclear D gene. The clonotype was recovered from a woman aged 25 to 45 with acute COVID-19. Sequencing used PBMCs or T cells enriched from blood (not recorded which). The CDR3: CASSLAGGNTIYF. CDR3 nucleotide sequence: TGTGCCAGCAGCTTAGCGGGCGGAAACACCATATATTTT.